A selection of T cell receptor beta chains follows, all from one sample in a study of cytomegalovirus exposure and HLA in healthy donors. Libraries were prepared by immunoSEQ multiplex PCR; TCRdb keeps only in-frame clonotypes and omits some of them. The sample contains 200,000 to 250,000 clones, 76% of which appear only once. Sequencing was performed on PBMCs. These receptors all come from a young man in good health and CMV-seronegative. Each CDR3 is given with its conserved first and last residue. The D gene is left open where the match is weak. The size field is filled for only some rows; it gives once, few, many or a size class.

clone size: NA; J gene: TRBJ2-7; V gene: TRBV9; D gene: TRBD2; CDR3 DNA: TGTGCCAGCAGCCGGCGGGAGGGTCGGTACGAGCAGTACTTC; CDR3 protein: CASSRREGRYEQYF
clone size: NA; J gene: TRBJ1-1; V gene: TRBV25-1; D gene: NA; CDR3 DNA: TGTGCCAGCAGTATCGACATGAACACTGAAGCTTTCTTT; CDR3 protein: CASSIDMNTEAFF
clone size: once; J gene: TRBJ1-1; V gene: TRBV6-5; D gene: NA; CDR3 DNA: TGTGCCAGCAGTTTACCAGGGTACACTGAAGCTTTCTTT; CDR3 protein: CASSLPGYTEAFF
clone size: NA; J gene: TRBJ1-4; V gene: TRBV18; D gene: NA; CDR3 DNA: TGTGCCAGCTCACCCGAGGCGGGGTTACTGTTTTTT; CDR3 protein: CASSPEAGLLFF
clone size: NA; J gene: TRBJ1-2; V gene: TRBV9; D gene: TRBD1; CDR3 DNA: TGTGCCAGCAGCCCAGGGGGTGTGGCACACCATAACTATGGCTACACCTTC; CDR3 protein: CASSPGGVAHHNYGYTF
clone size: once; J gene: TRBJ2-2; V gene: TRBV6-5; D gene: TRBD1; CDR3 DNA: TGTGCCAGCAGACCAGGGGGTGGCACCGGGGAGCTGTTTTTT; CDR3 protein: CASRPGGGTGELFF
clone size: NA; J gene: TRBJ2-5; V gene: TRBV7-3; D gene: TRBD2; CDR3 DNA: TGTGCCAGCAGCCTGGGGACTAGCGGGACCGAGACCCAGTACTTC; CDR3 protein: CASSLGTSGTETQYF
clone size: NA; J gene: TRBJ1-5; V gene: TRBV6-5; D gene: NA; CDR3 DNA: TGTGCCAGCAGTTATACGGGTAATAGCAATCAGCCCCAGCATTTT; CDR3 protein: CASSYTGNSNQPQHF
clone size: once; J gene: TRBJ1-5; V gene: TRBV30; D gene: NA; CDR3 DNA: TGTGCCTGGAACTTCGGCGGCCAGCCCCAGCATTTT; CDR3 protein: CAWNFGGQPQHF
clone size: once; J gene: TRBJ1-4; V gene: TRBV6-5; D gene: TRBD1; CDR3 DNA: TGTGCCAGCAGCAAAGGACAGGGGCTTAATGAAAAACTGTTTTTT; CDR3 protein: CASSKGQGLNEKLFF
clone size: NA; J gene: TRBJ2-7; V gene: TRBV6-1; D gene: NA; CDR3 DNA: TGTGCCAGCAGTGAAGTCACGGTGGTCTACGAGCAGTACTTC; CDR3 protein: CASSEVTVVYEQYF
clone size: NA; J gene: TRBJ2-7; V gene: TRBV6-5; D gene: TRBD2; CDR3 DNA: TGTGCCAGCACCAGAGGGACTAGCGGGAGGTACGAGCAGTACTTC; CDR3 protein: CASTRGTSGRYEQYF
clone size: NA; J gene: TRBJ2-1; V gene: TRBV14; D gene: NA; CDR3 DNA: TGTGCCAGCAGCCAAGTTACGGGGGAGGCCCGGAGTGAGCAGTTCTTC; CDR3 protein: CASSQVTGEARSEQFF
clone size: NA; J gene: TRBJ2-1; V gene: TRBV12-5; D gene: TRBD2; CDR3 DNA: TGTGCTAGTGGGGGAGGACTAGCGGGAATTCAGGGATCTGAGCAGTTCTTC; CDR3 protein: CASGGGLAGIQGSEQFF
clone size: NA; J gene: TRBJ1-2; V gene: TRBV6-1; D gene: TRBD1; CDR3 DNA: TGTGCCAGCACCCCGACAGGGTGGGGGGGCTACACCTTC; CDR3 protein: CASTPTGWGGYTF
clone size: NA; J gene: TRBJ2-2; V gene: TRBV6-5; D gene: NA; CDR3 DNA: TGTGCCAGCAGTTACGGACAGTCCGGGGAGCTGTTTTTT; CDR3 protein: CASSYGQSGELFF
clone size: NA; J gene: TRBJ2-7; V gene: TRBV7-8; D gene: TRBD2; CDR3 DNA: TGTGCCAGCGGGACTAGCGGGAATTACGAGCAGTACTTC; CDR3 protein: CASGTSGNYEQYF
clone size: NA; J gene: TRBJ2-3; V gene: TRBV28; D gene: NA; CDR3 DNA: TGTGCCAGCAGTTCCCCTAACACAGATACGCAGTATTTT; CDR3 protein: CASSSPNTDTQYF
clone size: NA; J gene: TRBJ2-7; V gene: TRBV29-1; D gene: TRBD1; CDR3 DNA: TGCAGCGTCGGACAGGGTTGGACCTACGAGCAGTACTTC; CDR3 protein: CSVGQGWTYEQYF
clone size: few; J gene: TRBJ2-1; V gene: TRBV30; D gene: NA; CDR3 DNA: TGTGCCGCATCAAGCGGCCCCGAGCAGTTCTTC; CDR3 protein: CAASSGPEQFF
clone size: NA; J gene: TRBJ1-2; V gene: TRBV7-9; D gene: TRBD1; CDR3 DNA: TGTGCCAGCAGCTTAAATCTAGGGACAGGGGGCAATGGCTACACCTTC; CDR3 protein: CASSLNLGTGGNGYTF
clone size: NA; J gene: TRBJ1-2; V gene: TRBV13; D gene: NA; CDR3 DNA: TGTGCCACCGCGAGGCGCGGCAGTAACTATGGCTACACCTTC; CDR3 protein: CATARRGSNYGYTF
clone size: NA; J gene: TRBJ1-1; V gene: TRBV5-1; D gene: NA; CDR3 DNA: TGCGCCAGTTCGACAGGGAACACTGAAGCTTTCTTT; CDR3 protein: CASSTGNTEAFF
clone size: NA; J gene: TRBJ1-1; V gene: TRBV27; D gene: NA; CDR3 DNA: TGTGCCAGCAGTATCAGGGGACGGCTGAACACTGAAGCTTTCTTT; CDR3 protein: CASSIRGRLNTEAFF
clone size: once; J gene: TRBJ1-5; V gene: TRBV7-2; D gene: NA; CDR3 DNA: TGTGCCAGCAGCTTAGACGGTTCTCAGCCCCAGCATTTT; CDR3 protein: CASSLDGSQPQHF
clone size: NA; J gene: TRBJ2-6; V gene: TRBV5-4; D gene: TRBD2; CDR3 DNA: TGTGCCAGCAGGAGGGTGGCGGGAGCTGGGGCCAACGTCCTGACTTTC; CDR3 protein: CASRRVAGAGANVLTF
clone size: NA; J gene: TRBJ1-5; V gene: TRBV6-1; D gene: NA; CDR3 DNA: TGTGCCAGCAGTTCAGAGGTCAATCAGCCCCAGCATTTT; CDR3 protein: CASSSEVNQPQHF
clone size: NA; J gene: TRBJ2-7; V gene: TRBV5-1; D gene: TRBD1; CDR3 DNA: TGCGCCAGCAGCTTGGCCGGGGACAGGGTAGGCGAGCAGTACTTC; CDR3 protein: CASSLAGDRVGEQYF
clone size: NA; J gene: TRBJ2-5; V gene: TRBV9; D gene: NA; CDR3 DNA: TGTGCCAGCAGCGTAGGTAGGGGTTCAGAGACCCAGTACTTC; CDR3 protein: CASSVGRGSETQYF
clone size: once; J gene: TRBJ2-7; V gene: TRBV5-3; D gene: TRBD1; CDR3 DNA: TGTGCCAGAAGCCACCGGGACAGGGTGTACGAGCAGTACTTC; CDR3 protein: CARSHRDRVYEQYF
clone size: NA; J gene: TRBJ1-2; V gene: TRBV15; D gene: NA; CDR3 DNA: TGTGCCACCAGCAGAGGGGGAGGGGCGGATGGCTACACCTTC; CDR3 protein: CATSRGGGADGYTF
clone size: NA; J gene: TRBJ2-1; V gene: TRBV5-4; D gene: TRBD2; CDR3 DNA: TGTGCCAGCAGCTTGGCTAGCGGGAGTGGCTCGGAGCAGTTCTTC; CDR3 protein: CASSLASGSGSEQFF
clone size: NA; J gene: TRBJ1-5; V gene: TRBV7-9; D gene: NA; CDR3 DNA: TGTGCCAGCAGCTTATTTACGGATCAGCCCCAGCATTTT; CDR3 protein: CASSLFTDQPQHF
clone size: NA; J gene: TRBJ1-2; V gene: TRBV27; D gene: TRBD1; CDR3 DNA: TGTGCCAGCAGTTATTCGCGACAGGGGAAAGGCTACACCTTC; CDR3 protein: CASSYSRQGKGYTF
clone size: NA; J gene: TRBJ1-5; V gene: TRBV19; D gene: NA; CDR3 DNA: TGTGCCAGTAGTTTTCACAGGGACAACAATCAGCCCCAGCATTTT; CDR3 protein: CASSFHRDNNQPQHF
clone size: NA; J gene: TRBJ2-3; V gene: TRBV5-6; D gene: TRBD2; CDR3 DNA: TGTGCCAGCAGTTGGTCGGGACTAGCGGGTGGGGCAGATACGCAGTATTTT; CDR3 protein: CASSWSGLAGGADTQYF
clone size: NA; J gene: TRBJ2-7; V gene: TRBV7-2; D gene: NA; CDR3 DNA: TGTGCCAGCAGCTACTGGAGGGCCTACGAGCAGTACTTC; CDR3 protein: CASSYWRAYEQYF
clone size: few; J gene: TRBJ2-7; V gene: TRBV6-5; D gene: NA; CDR3 DNA: TGTGCCGTCACCACTGGAGGTTGGTACGAGCAGTACTTC; CDR3 protein: CAVTTGGWYEQYF
clone size: NA; J gene: TRBJ1-5; V gene: TRBV9; D gene: NA; CDR3 DNA: TGTGCCAGCAGCGTAGGGGCAGGGCATAATAGCAATCAGCCCCAGCATTTT; CDR3 protein: CASSVGAGHNSNQPQHF
clone size: NA; J gene: TRBJ1-5; V gene: TRBV5-6; D gene: TRBD1; CDR3 DNA: TGTGCCAGCAGCTCGGACAGGGGCAATCAGCCCCAGCATTTT; CDR3 protein: CASSSDRGNQPQHF
clone size: NA; J gene: TRBJ2-7; V gene: TRBV15; D gene: NA; CDR3 DNA: TGTGTCACCAGCAGAGATGGGTCGGCAGGCTACTACGAGCAGTACTTC; CDR3 protein: CVTSRDGSAGYYEQYF
clone size: NA; J gene: TRBJ1-1; V gene: TRBV7-9; D gene: TRBD1; CDR3 DNA: TGTGCCAGCAGCTCAGCACAGGGGGTGGGTACTGAAGCTTTCTTT; CDR3 protein: CASSSAQGVGTEAFF
clone size: NA; J gene: TRBJ2-1; V gene: TRBV19; D gene: NA; CDR3 DNA: TGTGCCAGTAGTATCAACAGCGGTAGCTCCTACAATGAGCAGTTCTTC; CDR3 protein: CASSINSGSSYNEQFF
clone size: NA; J gene: TRBJ2-3; V gene: TRBV30; D gene: NA; CDR3 DNA: TGTGCCTGGAGTGCAGGCGGGATGGGAGATACGCAGTATTTT; CDR3 protein: CAWSAGGMGDTQYF
clone size: NA; J gene: TRBJ2-7; V gene: TRBV7-6; D gene: TRBD2; CDR3 DNA: TGTGCCAGCAGCCCCGCTCACAGCGGGAGGACCTACGAGCAGTACTTC; CDR3 protein: CASSPAHSGRTYEQYF
clone size: NA; J gene: TRBJ2-2; V gene: TRBV5-4; D gene: NA; CDR3 DNA: TGTGCCAGCAGCCCGCCGGGGGGACAGAACACCGGGGAGCTGTTTTTT; CDR3 protein: CASSPPGGQNTGELFF
clone size: NA; J gene: TRBJ2-7; V gene: TRBV6-5; D gene: NA; CDR3 DNA: TGTGCCAGCAAAAGGGGGGGCGACGAGCAGTACTTC; CDR3 protein: CASKRGGDEQYF
clone size: medium-sized; J gene: TRBJ1-1; V gene: TRBV5-1; D gene: NA; CDR3 DNA: TGCGCCAGCAGTCGGTCTTCGAGGTCGAACACTGAAGCTTTCTTT; CDR3 protein: CASSRSSRSNTEAFF
clone size: NA; J gene: TRBJ2-1; V gene: TRBV5-1; D gene: NA; CDR3 DNA: TGCGCCAGCAAGTTAGGACTGGGAGACAATGAGCAGTTCTTC; CDR3 protein: CASKLGLGDNEQFF
clone size: NA; J gene: TRBJ2-1; V gene: TRBV5-5; D gene: TRBD2; CDR3 DNA: TGTGCCAGCAGCCTTAGCGGGAGGGCCGGTGAGCAGTTCTTC; CDR3 protein: CASSLSGRAGEQFF
clone size: NA; J gene: TRBJ1-5; V gene: TRBV2; D gene: NA; CDR3 DNA: TGTGCCAGCAGTGACAGAACGGGGGGTCAGCCCCAGCATTTT; CDR3 protein: CASSDRTGGQPQHF
clone size: many; J gene: TRBJ1-5; V gene: TRBV2; D gene: TRBD1; CDR3 DNA: TGTGCCAGCAGCCACCGGACAGGGCATCAGCCCCAGCATTTT; CDR3 protein: CASSHRTGHQPQHF
clone size: NA; J gene: TRBJ2-7; V gene: TRBV2; D gene: NA; CDR3 DNA: TGTGCCAGCAGTGAGAAGGGAGGTCTTCCCTACGAGCAGTACTTC; CDR3 protein: CASSEKGGLPYEQYF
clone size: NA; J gene: TRBJ2-5; V gene: TRBV28; D gene: TRBD2; CDR3 DNA: TGTGCCAGCAGTTTTCGGACTAGCGGCCGTGGGGGTTCCCAAGAGACCCAGTACTTC; CDR3 protein: CASSFRTSGRGGSQETQYF
clone size: NA; J gene: TRBJ1-1; V gene: TRBV19; D gene: NA; CDR3 DNA: TGTGCCAGTAGTGGCAGGGTCGGGAACACTGAAGCTTTCTTT; CDR3 protein: CASSGRVGNTEAFF
clone size: NA; J gene: TRBJ2-2; V gene: TRBV27; D gene: NA; CDR3 DNA: TGTGCCAGCTCACCGGGACAAAACACCGGGGAGCTGTTTTTT; CDR3 protein: CASSPGQNTGELFF
clone size: NA; J gene: TRBJ2-6; V gene: TRBV18; D gene: NA; CDR3 DNA: TGTGCCAGCTCAAGTGTCAGACAGGCTGGGGCCAACGTCCTGACTTTC; CDR3 protein: CASSSVRQAGANVLTF
clone size: NA; J gene: TRBJ1-2; V gene: TRBV28; D gene: TRBD1; CDR3 DNA: TGTGCCAGCAGCTACCCGGGACAGGGCAACTATGGCTACACCTTC; CDR3 protein: CASSYPGQGNYGYTF
clone size: NA; J gene: TRBJ2-2; V gene: TRBV2; D gene: TRBD2; CDR3 DNA: TGTGTCAGCAGTTTCTTCGGGAGGGGCACCGGGGAGCTGTTTTTT; CDR3 protein: CVSSFFGRGTGELFF
clone size: NA; J gene: TRBJ2-1; V gene: TRBV7-6; D gene: TRBD2; CDR3 DNA: TGTGCCAGCAGCTTAGCGGTAGCGGGAGTCCCCTACAATGAGCAGTTCTTC; CDR3 protein: CASSLAVAGVPYNEQFF